The 3 T cell receptor beta chains below come from one sample, sequenced in a study of T-cell memory formation after mild COVID-19. TCRdb recomputed calls from the 5' RACE reads with MiXCR, one row per CDR3 protein. The sample shows tens of thousands of distinct CDR3 sequences, roughly 13% of them seen only once. The sample comprised PBMCs or a T cell subset sorted from them (not recorded which). The receptor source for this set is an adult woman who had mild COVID-19 (a few samples of this study predate the infection). Cell type and time point are not known.

This clonotype was observed at least ten times. The chain has TRBV7-9 and TRBJ2-3; the match to TRBD1 covers 9 bases. Germline CDR1 and CDR2: SEHNR and FQNEAQ (reference sequence). V lost 0 bases and J lost 4; bases outside the gene matches: 8. The CDR3 is 17 residues long. The CDR3 protein is CASSLAETGGGADTQYF. In DNA form, the CDR3 reads TGTGCCAGCAGCTTAGCCGAGACAGGGGGTGGCGCAGATACGCAGTATTTT.

This sequence joins TRBV7-9 and TRBJ2-6, with no clear D. CDR3 length equals 15 residues. V dropped 5 bases and J dropped 3 bases, with 11 bases sitting between them. Germline V lookup: CDR1 SEHNR, CDR2 FQNEAQ (reference sequence). DNA for the CDR3: TGTGCCAGCAGCCCTGCAGAGGTTGGGGCCAACGTCCTGACTTTC. It encodes CASSPAEVGANVLTF.

The chain carries TRBV23-1 and TRBJ2-3; no firm D call. TRBV23-1 is given ORF status, its function remaining uncertain. The CDR3 sequence is 12 residues long. Trimming cost V 4 bases and J 3 bases, with 5 bases left between them. CDR3 in amino acids: CASSPKTDTQYF. CDR3 nucleotide sequence: TGCGCCAGCAGTCCGAAAACAGATACGCAGTATTTT.